The subject of this entry is one T cell receptor (beta chain). Its antigen remains unknown. The data are from a study of OX40 agonist ivuxolimab in advanced cancers. Study-wide background: Patients were infused with ivuxolimab every 2 weeks at 0.01 to 10 mg/kg. People in dose escalation had one of these cancers: hepatocellular carcinoma, melanoma, renal cell or head and neck cancer. Study-level findings and limits: No determination was made of the antigen specificity of the expanded peripheral T cells.

This CDR3 is built from 15 residues. Germline V gives CDR1 GTSNPN, CDR2 SVGIG (reference sequence). V was trimmed by 1 base and J by 6 bases, leaving 18 bases between them. Libraries were prepared by immunoSEQ multiplex PCR; TCRdb keeps only in-frame clonotypes and omits some of them. The repertoire holds fewer than 75,000 clones, with about 87% as singletons. The chain uses TRBV30 and TRBJ1-2; D is perhaps TRBD1 (5 bases). This receptor was identified in an adult with an advanced solid tumor such as melanoma, head and neck, liver or kidney cancer. The sequences come from CD4+ or CD8+ T cells sorted from blood, collected in a trial of the OX40 agonist ivuxolimab. The CDR3 coding sequence is TGTGCCTGGAGTGGGGGGGAGAGGAGGGTCGATGGCTACACCTTC. This translates into CAWSGGERRVDGYTF. The complete variable domain, with remaining parts taken from reference TRBV30 and TRBJ1-2, reads SQTIHQWPATLVQPVGSPLSLECTVEGTSNPNLYWYRQAAGRGLQLLFYSVGIGQISSEVPQNLSASRPQDRQFILSSKKLLLSDSGFYLCAWSGGERRVDGYTFGSGTRLTVV.